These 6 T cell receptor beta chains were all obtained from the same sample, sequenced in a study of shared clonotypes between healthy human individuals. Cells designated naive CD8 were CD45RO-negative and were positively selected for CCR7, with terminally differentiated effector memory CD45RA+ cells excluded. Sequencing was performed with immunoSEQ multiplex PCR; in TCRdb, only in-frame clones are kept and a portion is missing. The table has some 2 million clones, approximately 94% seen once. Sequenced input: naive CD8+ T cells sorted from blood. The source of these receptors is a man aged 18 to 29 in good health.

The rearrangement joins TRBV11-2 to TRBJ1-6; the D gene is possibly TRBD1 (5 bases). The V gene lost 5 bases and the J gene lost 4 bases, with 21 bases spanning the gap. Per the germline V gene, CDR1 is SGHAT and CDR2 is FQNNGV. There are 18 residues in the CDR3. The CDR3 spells CASSPGGAADFYNSPLHF. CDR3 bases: TGTGCCAGCAGCCCCGGGGGTGCGGCAGATTTTTATAATTCACCCCTCCACTTT.

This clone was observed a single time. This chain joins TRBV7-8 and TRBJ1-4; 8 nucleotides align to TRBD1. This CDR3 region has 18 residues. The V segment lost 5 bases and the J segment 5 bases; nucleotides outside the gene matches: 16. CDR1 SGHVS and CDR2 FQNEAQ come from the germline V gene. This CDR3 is CASSPSPGGRVGNEKLFF. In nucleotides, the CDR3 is TGTGCCAGCAGCCCCTCACCAGGGGGCAGGGTTGGGAATGAAAAACTGTTTTTT.

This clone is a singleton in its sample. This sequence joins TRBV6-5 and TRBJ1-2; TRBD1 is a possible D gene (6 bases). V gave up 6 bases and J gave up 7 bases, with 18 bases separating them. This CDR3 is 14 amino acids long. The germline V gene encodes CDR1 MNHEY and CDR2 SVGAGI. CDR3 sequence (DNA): TGTGCCAGCAGCCTACAGGGACTTCGGGGTGGCTACACCTTC. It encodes CASSLQGLRGGYTF.

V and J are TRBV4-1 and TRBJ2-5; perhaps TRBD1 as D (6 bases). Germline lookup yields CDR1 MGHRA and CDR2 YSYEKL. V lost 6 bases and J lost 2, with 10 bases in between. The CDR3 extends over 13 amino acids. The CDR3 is CASRRQDQETQYF. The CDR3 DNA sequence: TGCGCCAGCAGAAGACAGGATCAAGAGACCCAGTACTTC.

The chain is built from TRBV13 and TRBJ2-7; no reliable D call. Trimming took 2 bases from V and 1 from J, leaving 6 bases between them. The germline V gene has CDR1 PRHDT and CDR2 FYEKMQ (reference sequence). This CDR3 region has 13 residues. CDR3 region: CASSLFISYEQYF. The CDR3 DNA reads TGTGCCAGCAGCTTATTTATATCCTACGAGCAGTACTTC.

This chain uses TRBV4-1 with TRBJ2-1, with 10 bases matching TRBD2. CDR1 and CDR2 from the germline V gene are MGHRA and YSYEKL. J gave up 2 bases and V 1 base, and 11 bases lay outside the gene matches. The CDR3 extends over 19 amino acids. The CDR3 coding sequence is TGCGCCAGCAGCCAAGCCTCCTCTAGAGCGGGAGGGCCCTACAATGAGCAGTTCTTC. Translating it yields CASSQASSRAGGPYNEQFF.